The 8 T cell receptor beta chains in this list originate from one sample, sequenced in a study of shared clonotypes between healthy human individuals. Profiled with immunoSEQ multiplex PCR; TCRdb holds only in-frame clones, not every one. The sample records 1 million to 1.3 million clones, about four fifths being singletons. Sequenced input: memory CD4+ T cells from PBMCs. Subset specified: CD45RA-negative fraction. All receptors come from a man younger than 35 in good health. Some clones in this sample may be carry-over from other donors' samples.

The chain combines TRBV29-1 with TRBJ1-1; the D gene is possibly TRBD1 (6 bases). The germline V and J ends were trimmed by 7 bases and 0 bases, with 9 bases remaining between them. CDR3 size: 12 residues. Germline lookup yields CDR1 SQVTM and CDR2 ANQGSEA. CDR3 coding DNA: TGCAGCGCAGACAGGCTGAACACTGAAGCTTTCTTT. Encoded protein: CSADRLNTEAFF.

V usage is TRBV5-1 and J usage is TRBJ2-7; 13 nucleotides line up with TRBD2. The germline CDR1 and CDR2 sequences are SGHRS and YFSETQ. V lost 4 bases and J lost 7; bases outside the gene matches: 11. The CDR3 consists of 16 residues. CDR3 amino acids: CASSRGLPGLAGEQYF. The CDR3 DNA is TGCGCCAGCAGCCGGGGACTTCCGGGACTAGCGGGGGAGCAGTACTTC.

The CDR3 region is CASGDLYTGELFF. Written as DNA, the CDR3 is TGTGCCAGCGGGGACCTCTACACCGGGGAGCTGTTTTTT. The J gene is TRBJ2-2, the V gene TRBV6-5; D could derive from TRBD1 or TRBD2 (5 bases each). The V end lost 8 bases, the J end lost 3 bases, and 10 bases lay between the germline ends. The CDR3 spans 13 residues. The germline gives CDR1 MNHEY, CDR2 SVGAGI.

The chain employs TRBV19 and TRBJ1-3, with no clear D. This CDR3 contains 15 residues. Trimming removed 4 bases from V and 4 bases from J, with 14 bases in between. CDR1 and CDR2 from the germline V gene are LNHDA and SQIVND (reference sequence). The CDR3 protein is CASSSVYGVGNTIYF. The CDR3 coding sequence is TGTGCCAGTAGTAGCGTTTATGGGGTCGGAAACACCATATATTTT.

The gene calls are TRBV9 and TRBJ1-2; TRBD1 agrees at 9 bases. CDR1 is SGDLS, CDR2 YYNGEE, per germline. There are 15 residues in the CDR3. The V and J ends lost 2 bases and 5 bases, in that order; junction bases with no gene match: 7. The CDR3, as DNA: TGTGCCAGCAGCGTGTCCGGGACAGGGATTTATGGCTACACCTTC. This encodes CASSVSGTGIYGYTF.

The gene calls are TRBV7-2 and TRBJ1-2; the match to TRBD1 covers 8 bases. The CDR3 totals 15 residues. Per the germline V gene, CDR1 is SGHTA and CDR2 is FQGNSA. The trim removed 4 bases at V and 7 bases at J, leaving 11 bases unmatched. The CDR3 region has the DNA TGTGCCAGCAGCTCTCCCGGACAGGGAGTCTCTGGCTACACCTTC. Translated, it gives CASSSPGQGVSGYTF.

To note about this clone: The sample has other DNA sequences that encode this CDR3 too. CDR3 bases: TGTGCCAGCAGCTTACGACAGACAAATATCGGTGAGCAGTACTTC. This sequence encodes CASSLRQTNIGEQYF. J is TRBJ2-7 and V is TRBV13, with D tentatively TRBD1 (5 bases). V was pared by 2 bases and J by 7 bases, with 18 bases between. This CDR3 has 15 residues. The germline gives CDR1 PRHDT, CDR2 FYEKMQ (reference sequence).

The chain combines TRBV7-7 with TRBJ2-5, with 10 bases lining up with TRBD1. Near its end, the DNA agrees better with TRBJ2-7, so the J call may be wrong. This CDR3 region has 15 residues. CDR1 is SSHAT, CDR2 FNYEAQ, per germline (reference sequence). This chain's CDR3 is CASSLNTGQGGEQYF. The CDR3 nucleotides are TGTGCCAGCAGCTTAAACACAGGACAGGGGGGCGAGCAGTACTTC.